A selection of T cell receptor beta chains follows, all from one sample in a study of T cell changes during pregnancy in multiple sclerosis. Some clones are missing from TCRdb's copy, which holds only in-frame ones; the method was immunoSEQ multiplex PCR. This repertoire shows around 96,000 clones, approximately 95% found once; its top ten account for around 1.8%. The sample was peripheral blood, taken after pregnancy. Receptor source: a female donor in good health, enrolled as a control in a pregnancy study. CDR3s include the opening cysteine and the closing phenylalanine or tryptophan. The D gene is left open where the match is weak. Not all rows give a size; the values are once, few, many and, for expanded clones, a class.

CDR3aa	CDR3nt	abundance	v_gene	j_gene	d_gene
CASSQEEGLNTEAFF	TGCGCCAGCAGCCAAGAAGAGGGTTTAAACACTGAAGCTTTCTTT	-	TRBV4-1	TRBJ1-1	-
CASSLGLANYEQYF	TGTGCCAGTAGCCTCGGACTAGCGAACTACGAGCAGTACTTC	-	TRBV19	TRBJ2-7	TRBD2
CASSLGRENTEAFF	TGTGCCAGCAGCTTAGGCAGGGAGAACACTGAAGCTTTCTTT	-	TRBV7-2	TRBJ1-1	-
CASSLGTSGRSGELFF	TGCGCCAGCAGCTTGGGGACTAGCGGGAGATCCGGGGAGCTGTTTTTT	-	TRBV5-1	TRBJ2-2	TRBD2
CASSIGTGRIAGGRNEQFF	TGTGCCAGTAGTATCGGGACAGGGCGTATAGCGGGAGGGCGAAATGAGCAGTTCTTC	-	TRBV19	TRBJ2-1	TRBD2
CASSLAPGGYEQYF	TGTGCCAGCAGCTTAGCACCAGGGGGCTACGAGCAGTACTTC	-	TRBV11-2	TRBJ2-7	TRBD1
CASSELGQGLGQPQHF	TGTGCCAGCAGTGAACTGGGGCAGGGTTTGGGCCAGCCCCAGCATTTT	-	TRBV6-1	TRBJ1-5	-
CASSDTQGAEYNEQFF	TGTGCCAGCAGTGACACACAGGGAGCAGAGTACAATGAGCAGTTCTTC	-	TRBV2	TRBJ2-1	-
CASSLVLAGHNEQFF	TGTGCCAGCAGCTTAGTCCTAGCGGGGCACAATGAGCAGTTCTTC	-	TRBV7-9	TRBJ2-1	TRBD2
CASSRTGEYQETQYF	TGTGCCAGCTCACGGACAGGGGAATACCAAGAGACCCAGTACTTC	-	TRBV18	TRBJ2-5	TRBD1
CASSRPGLAGDTQYF	TGTGCCAGCAGTCGCCCGGGACTAGCGGGAGATACGCAGTATTTT	-	TRBV27	TRBJ2-3	TRBD2
CASSFTGTGNYGYTF	TGTGCCAGCAGCTTCACCGGGACAGGGAACTATGGCTACACCTTC	-	TRBV5-4	TRBJ1-2	TRBD1
CASSLPGLAAQQYF	TGTGCCAGCAGCTTACCGGGACTAGCGGCACAGCAGTACTTC	few	TRBV5-6	TRBJ2-7	TRBD2
CASSLSEQETQYF	TGTGCCAGCAGCTTATCAGAACAAGAGACCCAGTACTTC	-	TRBV7-9	TRBJ2-5	-
CASTQGTDTQYF	TGTGCCAGCACGCAGGGCACAGATACGCAGTATTTT	-	TRBV2	TRBJ2-3	-
CASSLIAGGSEQFF	TGTGCCAGCAGCTTAATAGCGGGAGGCAGTGAGCAGTTCTTC	few	TRBV7-9	TRBJ2-1	TRBD2
CASSYSGRGYEQYF	TGTGCCAGCAGTTATAGCGGGAGAGGGTACGAGCAGTACTTC	-	TRBV27	TRBJ2-7	TRBD2
CASSPGQINEKLFF	TGTGCCAGCAGCCCGGGACAGATTAATGAAAAACTGTTTTTT	once	TRBV7-9	TRBJ1-4	TRBD1
CASSTLAAAEQYF	TGTGCCAGCAGCACCTTAGCGGCGGCCGAGCAGTACTTC	-	TRBV7-6	TRBJ2-7	-
CASTLMGTGGAETQYF	TGTGCCAGCACTCTCATGGGGACAGGGGGCGCAGAGACCCAGTACTTC	-	TRBV28	TRBJ2-5	TRBD1
CASSFAGGAAETQYF	TGTGCCAGCAGTTTCGCTGGGGGCGCGGCGGAGACCCAGTACTTC	-	TRBV5-6	TRBJ2-5	-
CASSLQGETQYF	TGTGCCAGCAGCTTACAGGGAGAGACCCAGTACTTC	-	TRBV11-2	TRBJ2-5	-
CASSSDPGLAGVGETQYF	TGTGCCAGCAGCTCCGATCCGGGACTAGCGGGAGTTGGGGAGACCCAGTACTTC	-	TRBV5-4	TRBJ2-5	TRBD2
CASSGGQDSNQPQHF	TGTGCCAGCAGTGGAGGACAGGATAGCAATCAGCCCCAGCATTTT	-	TRBV6-1	TRBJ1-5	TRBD1
CASSISVGEQETQYF	TGTGCCAGTAGTATATCTGTAGGGGAACAAGAGACCCAGTACTTC	once	TRBV19	TRBJ2-5	-
CASSLFAANTEAFF	TGTGCCAGCAGCTTATTTGCGGCAAACACTGAAGCTTTCTTT	-	TRBV5-6	TRBJ1-1	-
CASSVGGATSGTYNEQFF	TGTGCCAGCAGCGTAGGTGGAGCGACTAGCGGAACCTACAATGAGCAGTTCTTC	-	TRBV9	TRBJ2-1	TRBD2
CASSLRGDRQNIQYF	TGTGCCAGCAGTTTACGCGGGGACAGGCAAAACATTCAGTACTTC	-	TRBV27	TRBJ2-4	TRBD1
CASYWTRNTEAFF	TGTGCCAGCTACTGGACACGGAACACTGAAGCTTTCTTT	-	TRBV2	TRBJ1-1	-
CASSETGGSAYEQYF	TGTGCCAGTAGTGAGACAGGGGGAAGCGCCTACGAGCAGTACTTC	-	TRBV19	TRBJ2-7	TRBD1
CAISESGQGRTDTQYF	TGTGCCATCAGTGAGTCCGGACAGGGGCGCACAGATACGCAGTATTTT	-	TRBV10-3	TRBJ2-3	TRBD1
CASSSSDNYEQYF	TGTGCCAGCAGCTCCTCGGACAACTACGAGCAGTACTTC	-	TRBV5-4	TRBJ2-7	-
CASSLGQMRGTNEKLFF	TGTGCCAGCAGCTTGGGACAGATGAGAGGAACTAATGAAAAACTGTTTTTT	-	TRBV7-9	TRBJ1-4	TRBD1
CASSVDGSSTDTQYF	TGTGCCAGCAGCGTAGACGGGAGCAGCACAGATACGCAGTATTTT	-	TRBV9	TRBJ2-3	-
CASSLGVAGYTGELFF	TGTGCCAGCAGTTTGGGTGTAGCGGGATACACCGGGGAGCTGTTTTTT	-	TRBV9	TRBJ2-2	TRBD2
CASSWGASGSLYEQYF	TGCGCCAGCAGCTGGGGGGCTAGCGGGAGTCTCTACGAGCAGTACTTC	-	TRBV5-1	TRBJ2-7	TRBD2
CASSLGPRTLGGEQFF	TGTGCCAGCAGCTTAGGTCCGCGGACGCTGGGGGGTGAGCAGTTCTTC	-	TRBV11-3	TRBJ2-1	-
CSADAIQGANTDTQYF	TGCAGCGCGGATGCTATTCAGGGGGCGAACACAGATACGCAGTATTTT	-	TRBV29-1	TRBJ2-3	TRBD1